The subject of this entry is one TCR beta chain. Its specificity is not known. The PCR made use of 60 Vbeta and 13 Jbeta primers. TCRdb's copy holds only in-frame clones and misses some; the assay was immunoSEQ multiplex PCR. This sample has tens of thousands of clones, with more than 60% found just once. These data are taken from a study of cytomegalovirus exposure and HLA in healthy donors. Trimming removed 5 bases from V and 12 bases from J; junction bases left unmatched: 6. Germline V gives CDR1 WNHNN, CDR2 SYGVQD (reference sequence). This CDR3 region has 12 residues. Findings of the study overall: Sequencing depth roughly uniform across donors was assumed in presence/absence analyses. TCR beta V segments were, for the most part, productive about 87% or about 30% of the time in an earlier analysis.

Sequencing used PBMCs. The chain carries TRBV10-1 and TRBJ2-1, with 8 bases that match TRBD2. The source is a male donor in good health and CMV-seropositive. The DNA of the CDR3 is TGCGCCAGCAGTCCCGGGGGGGGTCTGCAGTTCTTC. It specifies CASSPGGGLQFF.